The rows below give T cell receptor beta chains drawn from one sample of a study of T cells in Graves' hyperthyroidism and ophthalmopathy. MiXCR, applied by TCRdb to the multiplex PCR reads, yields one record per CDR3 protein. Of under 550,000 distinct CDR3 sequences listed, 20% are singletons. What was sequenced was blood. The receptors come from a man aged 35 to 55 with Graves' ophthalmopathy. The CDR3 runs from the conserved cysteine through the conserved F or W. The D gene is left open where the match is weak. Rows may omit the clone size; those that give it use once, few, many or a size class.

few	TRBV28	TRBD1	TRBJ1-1	CASSLPSGQVREAFF	TGTGCCAGCAGTTTACCCTCTGGACAGGTGAGGGAAGCTTTCTTT
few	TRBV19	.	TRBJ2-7	CASSAWTKNEQYF	TGTGCCAGTAGTGCGTGGACAAAAAACGAGCAGTACTTC
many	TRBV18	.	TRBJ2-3	CASSPPVTTDTQYF	TGTGCCAGCTCACCACCGGTCACCACAGATACGCAGTATTTT
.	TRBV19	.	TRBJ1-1	CASKTGYTEAFF	TGTGCCTCAAAGACCGGGTACACTGAGGCTTTCTTT
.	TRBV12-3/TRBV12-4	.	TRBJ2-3	CASSLALGGTTTDTQYF	TGTGCCAGCAGTTTAGCCCTCGGAGGGACGACGACAGATACGCAGTATTTT
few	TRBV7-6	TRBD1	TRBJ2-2	CASSLADRERTGELFF	TGTGCCAGCAGCTTAGCCGACAGGGAACGAACCGGGGAGCTGTTTTTT
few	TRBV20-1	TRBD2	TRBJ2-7	CSAREGAGDYEQYF	TGCAGTGCTAGAGAGGGAGCGGGGGACTACGAGCAGTACTTC
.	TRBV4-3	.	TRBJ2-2	CASSQLGGANTGELFF	TGCGCCAGCAGCCAATTGGGGGGCGCGAACACCGGGGAGCTGTTTTTT
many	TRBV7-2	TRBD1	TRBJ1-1	CASSPRTGSEAFF	TGTGCCAGCAGCCCACGGACAGGCAGTGAAGCTTTCTTT
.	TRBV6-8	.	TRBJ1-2	CASSYSNTYGYTF	TGTGCCAGCAGTTACTCGAATACCTATGGCTACACCTTC
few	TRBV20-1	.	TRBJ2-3	CSAQRGGPGDTQYF	TGCAGTGCTCAACGGGGAGGTCCAGGAGATACGCAGTATTTT
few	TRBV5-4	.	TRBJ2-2	CASSPDSGRELFF	TGTGCCAGCAGCCCTGACAGTGGTCGGGAGCTGTTTTTT
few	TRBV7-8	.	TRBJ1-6	CASSLKGNSPLHF	TGTGCCAGCAGCTTAAAGGGGAATTCACCCCTCCACTTT
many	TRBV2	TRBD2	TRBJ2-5	CASSEELAGWGRETQYF	TGTGCCAGCAGTGAAGAACTAGCGGGTTGGGGTCGAGAGACCCAGTACTTC
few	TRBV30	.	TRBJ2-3	CAWSALAANTQYF	TGTGCCTGGAGCGCCCTCGCAGCGAATACGCAGTATTTT
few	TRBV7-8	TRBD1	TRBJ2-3	CASRGTGGDTQYF	TGTGCCAGCAGGGGGACAGGGGGAGATACGCAGTATTTT
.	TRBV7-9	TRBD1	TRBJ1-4	CASNQEGAANEKLFF	TGTGCCAGCAACCAAGAGGGGGCGGCTAATGAAAAACTGTTTTTT
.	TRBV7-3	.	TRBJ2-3	CASRKTSPPDTQYF	TGTGCCAGCAGAAAGACTAGTCCCCCAGATACGCAGTATTTT
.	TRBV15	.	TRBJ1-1	CATSLQGNTEAFF	TGTGCCACCAGTTTGCAGGGAAACACTGAAGCTTTCTTT
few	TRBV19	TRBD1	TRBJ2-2	CASRTNRGPTGELFF	TGTGCCAGTAGAACAAACAGGGGGCCGACCGGGGAGCTGTTTTTT
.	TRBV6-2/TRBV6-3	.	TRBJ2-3	CASSVRLAPGQYF	TGTGCCAGCAGCGTACGCTTAGCCCCAGGGCAGTATTTT
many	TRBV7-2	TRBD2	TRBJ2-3	CASSLVPGASGGAPDTQYF	TGTGCCAGCAGCTTAGTACCCGGGGCTAGCGGGGGGGCCCCAGATACGCAGTATTTT
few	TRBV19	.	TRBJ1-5	CASSTSRPNQPQHF	TGTGCCAGTAGTACAAGTCGTCCCAATCAGCCCCAGCATTTT
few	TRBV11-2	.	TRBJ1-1	CASWDASGAFF	TGTGCCAGCTGGGACGCTTCTGGGGCTTTCTTT
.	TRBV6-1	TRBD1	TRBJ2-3	CASSTGTGAQYF	TGTGCCAGCAGTACCGGGACAGGGGCGCAGTATTTT
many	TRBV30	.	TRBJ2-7	CAWSVRGYEQYF	TGTGCCTGGAGTGTACGAGGATACGAGCAGTACTTC
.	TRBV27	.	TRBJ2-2	CASRLYTGELFF	TGTGCCAGCCGATTATACACCGGGGAGCTGTTTTTT
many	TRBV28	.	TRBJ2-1	CASSSPMDTIYNEQFF	TGTGCCAGCAGCTCTCCTATGGACACGATCTACAATGAGCAGTTCTTC
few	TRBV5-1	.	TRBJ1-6	CASSAGQSNSPLHF	TGCGCCAGCAGCGCCGGACAGTCAAATTCACCCCTCCACTTT
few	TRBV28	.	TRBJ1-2	CASSFPGQWDYGYTF	TGTGCCAGCAGTTTCCCGGGACAATGGGACTATGGCTACACCTTC
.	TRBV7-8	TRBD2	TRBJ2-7	CASSPTGLAVEQYF	TGTGCCAGCAGCCCTACGGGACTAGCGGTCGAGCAGTACTTC
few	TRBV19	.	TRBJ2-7	CASRKQGGEQYF	TGTGCCAGTAGGAAGCAGGGGGGCGAGCAGTACTTC
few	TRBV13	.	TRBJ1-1	CASSLYINTEAFF	TGTGCCAGCAGCCTATACATAAACACTGAAGCTTTCTTT
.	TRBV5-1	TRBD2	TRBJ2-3	CASSSRTSRTDTQYF	TGCGCCAGCAGCTCCAGGACTAGCAGGACAGATACGCAGTATTTT
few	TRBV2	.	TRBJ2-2	CASSRRFVGTGELFF	TGTGCCAGCAGTCGGAGGTTTGTAGGCACCGGGGAGCTGTTTTTT
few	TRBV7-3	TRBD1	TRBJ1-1	CASSLRQGDEAFF	TGTGCCAGCAGCTTACGACAGGGCGATGAAGCTTTCTTT
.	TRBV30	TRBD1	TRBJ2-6	CAWGTGAHSGANVLTF	TGTGCCTGGGGGACAGGGGCGCACTCTGGGGCCAACGTCCTGACTTTC
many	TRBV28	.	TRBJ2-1	CASSLGESSYNEQFF	TGTGCCAGCAGTTTAGGGGAGAGCTCCTACAATGAGCAGTTCTTC
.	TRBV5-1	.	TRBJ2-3	CASSRRVATDTQYF	TGCGCCAGCAGCAGGCGGGTGGCGACAGATACGCAGTATTTT
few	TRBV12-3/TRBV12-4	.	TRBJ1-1	CASTPGQANTEAFF	TGTGCCAGCACCCCGGGACAAGCGAACACTGAAGCTTTCTTT
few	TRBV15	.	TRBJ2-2	CATSRNSGGTGELFF	TGTGCCACCAGCAGAAACTCTGGAGGCACCGGGGAGCTGTTTTTT
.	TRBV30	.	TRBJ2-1	CAWSGPHNEQFF	TGTGCCTGGAGTGGTCCGCACAATGAGCAGTTCTTC
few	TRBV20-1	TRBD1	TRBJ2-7	CSATHPTWHPDREEQYF	TGCAGTGCTACCCATCCAACCTGGCACCCAGACAGGGAAGAGCAGTACTTC
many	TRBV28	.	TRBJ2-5	CASSFSGAQGETQYF	TGTGCCAGCAGTTTCTCGGGGGCGCAGGGAGAGACCCAGTACTTC
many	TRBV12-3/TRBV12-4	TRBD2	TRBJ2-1	CASSPPGLVNNEQFF	TGTGCCAGCAGTCCCCCGGGACTAGTTAACAATGAGCAGTTCTTC
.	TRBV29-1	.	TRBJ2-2	CSVEIGAGELFF	TGCAGCGTTGAAATTGGGGCCGGGGAGCTGTTTTTT
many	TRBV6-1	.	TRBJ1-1	CASSEANGKIWSSEAFF	TGTGCCAGCAGTGAAGCAAACGGCAAAATATGGAGTTCTGAAGCTTTCTTT
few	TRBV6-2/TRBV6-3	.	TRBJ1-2	CASSSDGRTYGYTF	TGTGCCAGCAGTTCGGACGGGAGGACCTATGGCTACACCTTC
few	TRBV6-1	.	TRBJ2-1	CASSEELAVYNEQFF	TGTGCCAGCAGTGAAGAACTAGCAGTCTACAATGAGCAGTTCTTC
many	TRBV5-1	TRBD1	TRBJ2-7	CASSLRQGPYEQYF	TGTGCCAGCAGCTTACGACAGGGCCCCTACGAGCAGTACTTC
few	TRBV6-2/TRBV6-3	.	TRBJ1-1	CASSHQDRKAFF	TGTGCCAGCAGCCACCAGGACCGCAAAGCTTTCTTT
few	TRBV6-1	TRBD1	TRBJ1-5	CASSTGGFNQPQHF	TGTGCCAGCAGTACAGGGGGTTTCAATCAGCCCCAGCATTTT
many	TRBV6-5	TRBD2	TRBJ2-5	CASSYRGGRALRLMETQYF	TGTGCCAGCAGTTACAGGGGCGGGAGGGCCCTCAGACTTATGGAGACCCAGTACTTC
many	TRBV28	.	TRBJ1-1	CASSLHEDTEAFF	TGTGCCAGCAGTTTACACGAGGACACTGAAGCTTTCTTT